This T cell receptor beta chain comes out of a study of blood T cell repertoires in COVID-19. Study at large: COVID-19 samples collected from the United States, Italy and Spain covered acute and convalescent phases. Nucleic acid was either cDNA or gDNA, and it came from T cells, B-cell-depleted T cells, or PBMCs.

This CDR3 has 11 amino acids. CDR1 SQVTM and CDR2 ANQGSEA come from the germline V gene. Trimming removed 3 bases at V and 7 bases at J, with 6 bases between. Participant reports of clinical history set cohort assignment. How the authors handled the data: It was from reference gene primer amplification that nucleated cell counts were estimated. This table comes from immunoSEQ multiplex PCR, and its TCRdb copy is limited to in-frame clones, with some not included. V and J calls and clone size are those listed in that table; D and trimming were worked out from the DNA. This table holds 280,000 or so clones, roughly 85% found once.

The J gene is TRBJ2-2, the V gene TRBV29-1, with D perhaps matching TRBD2 (5 bases). The receptor was isolated from a man aged 25 to 40 who had recovered from COVID-19. The sample comprised PBMCs or T cells enriched from blood (not recorded which). CDR3 in amino acids: CSVEGSGELFF. Here the CDR3 DNA reads TGCAGCGTTGAGGGGAGCGGGGAGCTGTTTTTT.